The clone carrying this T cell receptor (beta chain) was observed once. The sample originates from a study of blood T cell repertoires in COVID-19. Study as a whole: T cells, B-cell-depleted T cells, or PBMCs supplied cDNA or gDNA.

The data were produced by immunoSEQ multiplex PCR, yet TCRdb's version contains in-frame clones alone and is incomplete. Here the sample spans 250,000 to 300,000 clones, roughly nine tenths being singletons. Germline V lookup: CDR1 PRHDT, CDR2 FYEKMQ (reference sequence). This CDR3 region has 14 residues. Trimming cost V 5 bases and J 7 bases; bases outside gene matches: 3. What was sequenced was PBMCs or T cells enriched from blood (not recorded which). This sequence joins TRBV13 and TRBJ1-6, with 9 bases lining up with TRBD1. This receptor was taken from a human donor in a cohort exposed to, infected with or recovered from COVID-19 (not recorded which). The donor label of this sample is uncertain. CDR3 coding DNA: TGTGCCAGCAGCGGACAGGGGTGGAATTCACCCCTCCACTTT. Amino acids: CASSGQGWNSPLHF. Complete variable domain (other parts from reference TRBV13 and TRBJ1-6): AAGVIQSPRHLIKEKRETATLKCYPIPRHDTVYWYQQGPGQDPQFLISFYEKMQSDKGSIPDRFSAQQFSDYHSELNMSSLELGDSALYFCASSGQGWNSPLHFGNGTRLTVT.